This T cell receptor (beta chain) was found in a study of shared clonotypes between healthy human individuals. V was cut by 0 bases and J by 6 bases, with 9 bases left in between. Germline CDR1 reads SEHNR; CDR2 reads FQNEAQ (reference sequence). This CDR3 spans 14 amino acids. Comment on this clone: The antigen remains undetermined.

Generated by immunoSEQ multiplex PCR, the TCRdb table keeps only in-frame clones and is missing some. Of about 2.4 million clones in the sample, roughly 93% were seen once. Notes on the study in general: Non-shared clonotypes had lower generation probabilities than those shared by all four donors. There were few donors, and this limited the genetic and exposure-history diversity represented.

All donors were Caucasian adults living in Nashville, Tennessee. This clonotype was obtained from a man younger than 35 in good health. Some clones in this sample may be carry-over from other donors' samples. The chain combines TRBV7-9 with TRBJ2-1; D remains unclear. The material sequenced was naive CD4+ T cells from PBMCs. Subset: CD45RA+ positively selected. CDR3 region: CASSLAHGVNEQFF. The DNA for the CDR3 is TGTGCCAGCAGCTTAGCCCACGGAGTCAATGAGCAGTTCTTC.